This passage covers 25 T cell receptor delta chains from one sample sequenced in a study of gamma-delta T cells after stem cell transplantation. TCRdb applied CATT to the RT-PCR reads for clone calling. The sample lists roughly 1,600 delta-chain clones; roughly 4.1% were seen once. Source material: gamma-delta T cells. The receptors stem from a human donor. It is not recorded whose cells these are; they may come from a transplant donor.

A few counts support this clone. It is likely a read error: a sequence one base away is far more abundant. The chain is built from TRDV1 and TRDJ1; 9 bases map to TRDD3. CDR3 length equals 21 residues. Germline V gives CDR1 TSWWSYY, CDR2 QGS. The V segment lost 1 base and the J segment 3 bases; nucleotides outside the gene matches: 21. For the CDR3, the DNA is TGTGCTCTTGGGGAACCGCCCAACCCGTACTGGGGGAGAGAGTACGCCGATAAACTCATCTTT. This translates into CALGEPPNPYWGREYADKLIF.

A note on this clone: This DNA's translation and the protein TCRdb lists, from a much larger clone, do not match at residue 14, likely due to a read error; the protein shown is translated from the DNA. This chain connects TRDV1 to TRDJ1, with 12 bases matching TRDD3. J lost 0 bases, V lost 2 bases, and 25 bases had no gene match. The CDR3 loop spans 24 amino acids. Germline V lookup: CDR1 TSWWSYY, CDR2 QGS. This chain's CDR3 is CALGEDPYHWGILHAPWYTDKLIF. The CDR3 DNA follows: TGTGCTCTTGGGGAAGACCCCTACCACTGGGGGATACTACATGCCCCCTGGTACACCGATAAACTCATCTTT.

On this clone: This DNA translates differently at residue 4 from the TCRdb protein, which is that of a much larger clone; a read error is likely, and the protein shown is the DNA's own translation. The chain is built from TRDV2 and TRDJ1, with D unclear. The V gene's germline CDR1 is GEAIGNYY and CDR2 EKD. Deletions cut 5 bases from V and 0 bases from J, with 15 bases between. CDR3 size: 15 residues. In nucleotides, the CDR3 is TGTGCCTGTGGTCCGGTACCGATAGACACCGATAAACTCATCTTT. It is translated as CACGPVPIDTDKLIF.

Regarding this clone: A far larger clone is a single base away, which makes a read error likely. The same CDR3 also results from other DNA sequences found in this sample. The chain links TRDV1 to TRDJ2; maybe TRDD2 (7 bases). This CDR3 is 25 amino acids long. Deletions cut 2 bases from V and 1 base from J, with 38 bases between. Germline CDR1 is TSWWSYY and CDR2 is QGS. The CDR3 region is CALGESTHFLLLYWDRQILTAQLFF. As DNA, the CDR3 is TGTGCTCTTGGGGAATCCACTCATTTCCTACTATTATACTGGGACCGCCAGATTTTGACAGCACAACTCTTCTTT.

By proportion, this clone is large. The sample has other DNA sequences that encode this CDR3 too. V is TRAV29/DV5 and J is TRDJ1; 11 bases map to TRDD3. The CDR3 loop spans 15 amino acids. V lost 2 bases to trimming and J lost 2 bases; unmatched junction nucleotides: 5. CDR1 and CDR2 from the germline V gene are NSMFDY and ISSIKDK. The CDR3 reads CAASQLGDRTDKLIF. The CDR3 DNA reads TGTGCAGCAAGTCAACTGGGGGATAGAACCGATAAACTCATCTTT.

On this clone: This may stem from a read error, because a much larger clone lies one nucleotide away. It is unclear where the CDR3 begins or ends on the DNA, so no DNA is shown, and the CDR3 is as TCRdb lists it. The V gene is TRAV29/DV5, the J gene TRDJ1; no DNA check was done on the table's D call, TRDD3. Counting both end residues, the CDR3 totals 27 amino acids. The germline CDR1 and CDR2 sequences are NSMFDY and ISSIKDK. The CDR3 loop is CSVLLCSKRHGLHPLYWGIRKAPKLIF.

By sample share, this clone is large. Within the sample, other DNA sequences also encode this same CDR3. The V and J genes are TRDV2 and TRDJ3, with 12 bases matching TRDD3. Germline V CDR1 and CDR2: GEAIGNYY, EKD. J gave up 0 bases and V 3 bases, and 17 bases lay outside the gene matches. The length of the CDR3 is 23 residues. DNA for the CDR3: TGTGCCTGTGACGCGGGATACTGGGGGATACAAGACGGAGGCTCCTGGGACACCCGACAGATGTTTTTC. This encodes CACDAGYWGIQDGGSWDTRQMFF.

On this clone: A read error is the likely source, as a far larger clone sits one nucleotide away. The same CDR3 can be traced to other DNA sequences in this sample. The chain links TRDV1 to TRDJ1; 9 bases align to TRDD2. Germline loops: CDR1 TSWWSYY, CDR2 QGS. CDR3 length equals 25 residues. The CDR3 DNA reads as TGTGCTCTTGGAGAACCGCGACGAACAAGGCCTTCCTACACGCCTTCCAGGGGAGACACCGATAAACTCATCTTT. Its translation: CALGEPRRTRPSYTPSRGDTDKLIF.

Remarks on this clone: A much larger clone lies one base from this, so it may be a read error. The chain links TRDV1 to TRDJ1; TRDD2 or TRDD3 may be the D gene (5 bases each). The CDR3 is made up of 26 amino acids. Germline V gene sequence: CDR1 TSWWSYY, CDR2 QGS. V lost 1 base to trimming and J lost 0 bases, with 42 bases between them. CDR3 sequence reads: CALGEPDRSLPWTMGFTPPYTDKLIF. The CDR3 coding sequence is TGTGCTCTTGGGGAACCTGATCGATCCCTACCCTGGACGATGGGGTTCACCCCGCCGTACACCGATAAACTCATCTTT.

This clone occurred a few times. A single base is all that separates this from a far larger clone, so a read error is likely. This CDR3 is also generated by other DNA sequences in the sample. This chain connects TRDV2 to TRDJ3; 12 bases agree with TRDD3. The germline V gene encodes CDR1 GEAIGNYY and CDR2 EKD. The CDR3 contains 21 residues. V trimming: 0 bases; J trimming: 0 bases; junction bases outside the gene matches: 8. The CDR3 nucleotides are TGTGCCTGTGACACCGCCGCTGGGGGATACGGAAGCTCCTGGGACACCCGACAGATGTTTTTC. Its protein product is CACDTAAGGYGSSWDTRQMFF.

A remark on this clone: This probably arose from a read error, given a far larger clone one base away. Other DNA sequences in this sample translate to the same CDR3. For the CDR3, the DNA is TGTGCCTGTGAGGAGCTGGGGGATAAGGGGAGGGACACCGATAAACTCATCTTT. This translates into CACEELGDKGRDTDKLIF. The chain has TRDV2 and TRDJ1; 10 bases fit TRDD3. Germline lookup yields CDR1 GEAIGNYY and CDR2 EKD. The CDR3 is 18 residues long. V dropped 4 bases and J dropped 0; count of bases not matched to a gene: 13.

This clone was seen only a few times. A far more abundant clone sits one base away, making this likely a read error. The chain carries TRDV1 and TRDJ1, with 9 positions matching TRDD3. CDR3 size: 28 residues. Trimming at V came to 2 bases and at J to 6 bases, leaving 46 bases not matched to a gene. Germline assignment: CDR1 TSWWSYY and CDR2 QGS. CDR3 DNA sequence: TGTGCTCTTGGGGAAGCCGATCTTCCTTCTCCCCCTACTGGGGATACGCCTTTGGGGTTTGGAACTACCAATAAACTCATCTTT. Encoded protein: CALGEADLPSPPTGDTPLGFGTTNKLIF.

In its sample, this clone ranks as medium-sized (0.01 to 0.1%). V is TRDV1 and J is TRDJ2; the match to TRDD3 covers 12 bases. The CDR3 runs 21 residues. The V and J ends lost 1 base and 0 bases, in that order; junction bases with no gene match: 12. The germline gives CDR1 TSWWSYY, CDR2 QGS. CDR3 in amino acids: CALGEPPYWGILKALTAQLFF. The DNA of the CDR3 is TGTGCTCTTGGGGAACCCCCGTACTGGGGGATACTTAAGGCTTTGACAGCACAACTCTTCTTT.

This clone was detected a few times. This DNA's translation differs at residue 10 from TCRdb's protein, which comes from a much larger clone; a read error is likely, and the protein shown is translated from the DNA. This chain connects TRDV1 to TRDJ1, with TRDD3 identical over 7 bases. V shed 1 base and J 1 base; nucleotides not matched to a gene: 24. The CDR3 contains 22 residues. The V gene's germline CDR1 is TSWWSYY and CDR2 QGS. DNA of the CDR3: TGTGCTCTTGGGGAACCTTCTAACCCGTCCCTTTACTGGGGATTGGCCACCGATAAACTCATCTTT. The encoded protein is CALGEPSNPSLYWGLATDKLIF.

As to this clone: Only one base separates this from a far larger clonotype, so it likely reflects a read error. Other nucleotide sequences from this sample produce the same CDR3. The V call is TRAV29/DV5, the J call TRDJ1; 11 positions agree with TRDD3. The CDR3 runs to 15 residues. From germline, CDR1 is NSMFDY and CDR2 ISSIKDK. CDR3 nucleotides: TGTGCAGCAAGTCAACTGGGGGATAGAACCGATAAGCTCATCTTT. It yields the protein CAASQLGDRTDKLIF.

On this clone itself: This likely stems from a read error, as it lies one base from a far larger clone. The V gene is TRDV1, the J gene TRDJ1; D is perhaps TRDD3 (6 bases). Germline-derived CDR1 and CDR2 are TSWWSYY and QGS. The CDR3 sequence is 19 residues long. With 2 bases removed from V and 4 bases from J, the gap between germline ends came to 26 bases. The CDR3 sequence: CALGEAIFGLPLGIDKLIF. Written as DNA, the CDR3 is TGTGCTCTTGGGGAAGCCATCTTTGGTCTACCGCTGGGGATCGATAAACTCATCTTT.

This clone was seen only a few times. It differs at one base from a far larger clone, so likely a read error. This sample also contains other DNA sequences that code for the same CDR3. The CDR3 reads CAASHFPRGPTLYTDKLIF. The CDR3 region has the DNA TGTGCAGCAAGTCATTTTCCTAGGGGCCCTACGTTGTACACCGATAAACTCATCTTT. The chain has TRAV29/DV5 and TRDJ1, with D possibly TRDD2 on 6 matching bases. From germline, CDR1 is NSMFDY and CDR2 ISSIKDK. The CDR3 spans 19 residues. V dropped 2 bases and J dropped 0 bases, with 26 bases sitting between them.

Points on this clone: A far larger clone is a single base away, which makes a read error likely. This sequence joins TRDV1 and TRDJ1; 9 positions agree with TRDD2. The CDR3 is 25 residues long. Germline values: CDR1 TSWWSYY, CDR2 QGS. The CDR3 region has the DNA TGTGCTCTTGGGGAACCGCGACGAACAAGGCCTTCCTACACGCCTTCCAGGGGAGACACCGATAAACCCATCTTT. Protein sequence: CALGEPRRTRPSYTPSRGDTDKPIF.

This clone has just a few counts. This likely stems from a read error, as it lies one base from a far larger clone. Within the sample, other DNA sequences also encode this same CDR3. The chain joins TRDV1 to TRDJ1; the D call may be TRDD2 or TRDD3 (5 bases each). CDR1 is TSWWSYY and CDR2 is QGS in the germline V gene. Between the trimmed V and J ends, which lost 5 bases and 0 bases, there was a span of 31 bases. The CDR3 extends over 21 amino acids. Here the CDR3 DNA reads TGTGCTCTTGGGCCCCGGGTCCTTCATGTACTAGGGGACCCGTACACCGATAAACTCATCTTT. Translation gives CALGPRVLHVLGDPYTDKLIF.

Only a few counts were recorded for this clone. It is likely a read error: a sequence one base away is far more abundant. The genes are TRDV1 and TRDJ1; 9 bases are shared with TRDD3. The germline gives CDR1 TSWWSYY, CDR2 QGS. The CDR3 runs 23 residues. V shed 2 bases and J 0 bases; nucleotides not matched to a gene: 25. The CDR3 DNA reads TGTGCTCTTGGGGAAGTAGGGCAGTCCTACAAAGTACTGGGGGAGTCGTACACCGATAAACTCATCTTT. It yields the protein CALGEVGQSYKVLGESYTDKLIF.

On this clone: A much larger clone sits a single nucleotide away, making a read error possible. Additional DNA sequences in this sample encode the identical CDR3. V is TRDV1 and J is TRDJ2; 8 bases fit TRDD3. Unmatched junction bases numbered 29, after V lost 5 bases and J lost 0 bases. CDR1 TSWWSYY and CDR2 QGS come from the germline V gene. The CDR3 sequence is 24 residues long. CDR3 sequence reads: CALGCRYPLLLPGIRISLTAQLFF. CDR3 sequence (DNA): TGTGCTCTTGGGTGCCGATACCCGCTCTTACTACCAGGGATACGGATTTCTTTGACAGCACAACTCTTCTTT.

This clone is medium-sized (0.01 to 0.1%) by share. This likely came from a read error, as a far larger clone is one base away. This sample includes further DNA sequences coding for the same CDR3. V gene TRDV2 combines with J gene TRDJ3; perhaps TRDD3 as D (6 bases). This CDR3 contains 17 residues. The germline V gene has CDR1 GEAIGNYY and CDR2 EKD. Trimming pared 2 bases from V and 2 bases from J, leaving 12 bases between. The CDR3 sequence is CACDIGGYPWDTRQMFF. CDR3 in DNA: TGTGCCTGTGACATTGGGGGGTACCCCTGGGACACCCGACAGATGTTTTTC.

With regard to this clone: The likely explanation is a read error, given a far larger clone one base away. The sample carries other DNA sequences with the same CDR3. The chain joins TRDV1 to TRDJ1; TRDD3 is a possible D gene (6 bases). CDR3 length: 24 amino acids. Germline V lookup: CDR1 TSWWSYY, CDR2 QGS. Between the trimmed V and J ends, which lost 1 base and 4 bases, there was a span of 40 bases. DNA for the CDR3: TGTGCTCTTGGGGAACCCTTTTGGTTCCCTGTACTGGGAGACCTACTAAGGGGCCTCGATAAACTCATCTTT. It encodes CALGEPFWFPVLGDLLRGLDKLIF.

This clone was counted between two and nine times. A far larger clone is just one base off, so this is likely a read error. Other DNA sequences in this sample translate to the same CDR3. The chain has TRDV2 and TRDJ1, with TRDD3 as a possible D gene (6 bases). CDR1 and CDR2 (germline): GEAIGNYY, EKD. The CDR3 runs 17 residues. Deletions cut 4 bases from V and 6 bases from J, with 26 bases between. The DNA of the CDR3 is TGTGCCTGTGATACACTGGGCGGACTTACTGGACTTAATAAACTCATCTTT. The encoded protein is CACDTLGGLTGLNKLIF.

This clone came up a few times. It differs at one base from a far larger clone, so likely a read error. Other nucleotide sequences from this sample produce the same CDR3. V and J are TRDV1 and TRDJ1; 9 nucleotides match TRDD2. Germline lookup yields CDR1 TSWWSYY and CDR2 QGS. The CDR3 has 25 residues. The CDR3 loop is CALGEPRRTRPSYTPSRGDTDKLIF. The DNA for the CDR3 is TGTGCTCTCGGGGAACCGCGACGAACAAGGCCTTCCTACACGCCTTCCAGGGGAGACACCGATAAACTCATCTTT.